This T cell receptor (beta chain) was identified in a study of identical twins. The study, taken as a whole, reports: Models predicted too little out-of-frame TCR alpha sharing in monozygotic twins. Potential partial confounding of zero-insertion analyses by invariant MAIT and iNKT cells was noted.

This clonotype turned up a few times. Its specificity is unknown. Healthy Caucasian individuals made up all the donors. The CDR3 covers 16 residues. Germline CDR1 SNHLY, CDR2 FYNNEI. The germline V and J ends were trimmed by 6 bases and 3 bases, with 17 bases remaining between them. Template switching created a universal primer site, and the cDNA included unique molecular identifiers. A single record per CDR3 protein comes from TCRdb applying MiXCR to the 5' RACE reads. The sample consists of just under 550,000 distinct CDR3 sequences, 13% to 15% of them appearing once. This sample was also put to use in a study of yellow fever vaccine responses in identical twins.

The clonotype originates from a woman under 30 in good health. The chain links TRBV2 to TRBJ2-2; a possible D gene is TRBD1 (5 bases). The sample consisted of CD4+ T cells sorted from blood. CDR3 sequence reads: CASSLQGTLDTGELFF. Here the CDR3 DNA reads TGTGCCAGCAGCCTTCAGGGAACATTGGACACCGGGGAGCTGTTTTTT.